Listed below are T cell receptor beta chains from one sample, sequenced in a study of response to subunit inactivated influenza vaccine. TCRdb processed the RT-PCR reads anew with MiXCR; each CDR3 protein has one entry. The sample lists hundreds of thousands of distinct CDR3 sequences, 16% occurring once. The sequenced sample was CD4+ T cells sorted from PBMCs, obtained roughly 24 months after vaccination. These receptors originate from a man between 50 and 69 years old who received an inactivated influenza vaccine. The CDR3 runs from the conserved cysteine through the conserved F or W. A D gene is named only where the DNA matches it firmly. Only part of the rows carry a size: once, few, many, or a class if the clone is expanded.

CDR3 DNA: TGCGCCAGCAGCTTACGGACTAGCGGACACAATGAGCAGTTCTTC
CDR3 protein: CASSLRTSGHNEQFF
clone size: few
D gene: TRBD2
V gene: TRBV5-1
CDR3 length: 15
J gene: TRBJ2-1

CDR3 DNA: TGTGCCAGCAGCCAAGACCCCAGGGGGGAGCTGTTTTTT
CDR3 protein: CASSQDPRGELFF
clone size: NA
D gene: NA
V gene: TRBV3-1
CDR3 length: 13
J gene: TRBJ2-2

CDR3 DNA: TGTGCCAGCAGCCCCCGTGGGACCTGGGATACGCAGTATTTT
CDR3 protein: CASSPRGTWDTQYF
clone size: few
D gene: NA
V gene: TRBV11-2
CDR3 length: 14
J gene: TRBJ2-3

CDR3 DNA: TGTGCCAGCAGTCTCCGGGACAGGGGAAAATACGAGCAGTACTTC
CDR3 protein: CASSLRDRGKYEQYF
clone size: few
D gene: TRBD1
V gene: TRBV12-3/TRBV12-4
CDR3 length: 15
J gene: TRBJ2-7

CDR3 DNA: TGCAGTGCTAGAGCCGTCCAACCCAGCCCCGGGGCGGGGAACACTGAAGCTTTCTTT
CDR3 protein: CSARAVQPSPGAGNTEAFF
clone size: few
D gene: NA
V gene: TRBV20-1
CDR3 length: 19
J gene: TRBJ1-1

CDR3 DNA: TGCGCCAGCAGCCAAGGTTCGTGGCGCTCTGGAAACACCATATATTTT
CDR3 protein: CASSQGSWRSGNTIYF
clone size: NA
D gene: NA
V gene: TRBV4-3
CDR3 length: 16
J gene: TRBJ1-3

CDR3 DNA: TGTGCCACCAGCCCCCGACTAGCGGGGGATTCCTACGAGCAGTACTTC
CDR3 protein: CATSPRLAGDSYEQYF
clone size: NA
D gene: TRBD2
V gene: TRBV15
CDR3 length: 16
J gene: TRBJ2-7

CDR3 DNA: TGTGCCAGCAGCTTAAATCTGGGAGGGATCAAGTTCTTC
CDR3 protein: CASSLNLGGIKFF
clone size: many
D gene: TRBD2
V gene: TRBV7-3
CDR3 length: 13
J gene: TRBJ2-1

CDR3 DNA: TGTGCCAGCAGTTTAAACAGGGTATGGATGTCTGGGGCCAACGTCCTGACTTTC
CDR3 protein: CASSLNRVWMSGANVLTF
clone size: NA
D gene: NA
V gene: TRBV12-3/TRBV12-4
CDR3 length: 18
J gene: TRBJ2-6

CDR3 DNA: TGCAGCGTTCGACTAGCGGGGGCCTACGAGCAGTACTTC
CDR3 protein: CSVRLAGAYEQYF
clone size: few
D gene: TRBD2
V gene: TRBV29-1
CDR3 length: 13
J gene: TRBJ2-7

CDR3 DNA: TGCGCCAGCAGCCCCCGGGGGCTAGAGTACCAAGAGACCCAGTACTTC
CDR3 protein: CASSPRGLEYQETQYF
clone size: NA
D gene: NA
V gene: TRBV5-1
CDR3 length: 16
J gene: TRBJ2-5

CDR3 DNA: TGCGCCAGCAGCTTGGCGGGAAATAGCAATCAGCCCCAGCATTTT
CDR3 protein: CASSLAGNSNQPQHF
clone size: many
D gene: NA
V gene: TRBV5-1
CDR3 length: 15
J gene: TRBJ1-5

CDR3 DNA: TGCGCCAGCAGCCATGGAGGTGGGGCCGTCGATACGCAGTATTTT
CDR3 protein: CASSHGGGAVDTQYF
clone size: NA
D gene: NA
V gene: TRBV4-3
CDR3 length: 15
J gene: TRBJ2-3

CDR3 DNA: TGTGCCAGCAGTTGGAGTACTGGGGCGGCGCAGTATTTT
CDR3 protein: CASSWSTGAAQYF
clone size: few
D gene: NA
V gene: TRBV6-2/TRBV6-3
CDR3 length: 13
J gene: TRBJ2-3

CDR3 DNA: TGTGCCAGCAGCTCGGACCACTTAGGGCAGTTCTTC
CDR3 protein: CASSSDHLGQFF
clone size: few
D gene: NA
V gene: TRBV7-2
CDR3 length: 12
J gene: TRBJ2-1

CDR3 DNA: TGTGCCAGCAGTAGGCTTCGCGGCACTGAAGCTTTCTTT
CDR3 protein: CASSRLRGTEAFF
clone size: NA
D gene: NA
V gene: TRBV6-2/TRBV6-3
CDR3 length: 13
J gene: TRBJ1-1

CDR3 DNA: TGCAGTGCTAGACCTCCCGGGACTAGCGGGAGGATTGTGGACGAGCAGTACTTC
CDR3 protein: CSARPPGTSGRIVDEQYF
clone size: NA
D gene: TRBD2
V gene: TRBV20-1
CDR3 length: 18
J gene: TRBJ2-7

CDR3 DNA: TGTGCCACCAGTGACCCAGGTTCCCAGGCAGATACGCAGTATTTT
CDR3 protein: CATSDPGSQADTQYF
clone size: NA
D gene: NA
V gene: TRBV24-1
CDR3 length: 15
J gene: TRBJ2-3

CDR3 DNA: TGTGCCAGCAGCGTAGGTACAGAAAAAGAGACCCAGTACTTC
CDR3 protein: CASSVGTEKETQYF
clone size: NA
D gene: NA
V gene: TRBV9
CDR3 length: 14
J gene: TRBJ2-5

CDR3 DNA: TGCGCCAGCAGCTTCGAGGGACTCACAGATACGCAGTATTTT
CDR3 protein: CASSFEGLTDTQYF
clone size: few
D gene: NA
V gene: TRBV5-1
CDR3 length: 14
J gene: TRBJ2-3

CDR3 DNA: TGTGCCAGCAGCCTAGCGGCTAGCGGGAACACCGGGGAGCTGTTTTTT
CDR3 protein: CASSLAASGNTGELFF
clone size: few
D gene: TRBD2
V gene: TRBV3-1
CDR3 length: 16
J gene: TRBJ2-2

CDR3 DNA: TGCAGTGCTAGAGTAAGGACGACTGAAGCTTTCTTT
CDR3 protein: CSARVRTTEAFF
clone size: NA
D gene: NA
V gene: TRBV20-1
CDR3 length: 12
J gene: TRBJ1-1

CDR3 DNA: TGTGCCAGCAGTTGGGGGGACCTCGGGGCAGAACTGTTTTTT
CDR3 protein: CASSWGDLGAELFF
clone size: many
D gene: NA
V gene: TRBV12-3/TRBV12-4
CDR3 length: 14
J gene: TRBJ1-4

CDR3 DNA: TGCGCCAGCAGCTCACAGGGGGCTGGGGAGACCCAGTACTTC
CDR3 protein: CASSSQGAGETQYF
clone size: few
D gene: TRBD1
V gene: TRBV5-1
CDR3 length: 14
J gene: TRBJ2-5

CDR3 DNA: TGTGCCAGCAGCTTAGGAGACAGGTCCGGCTACACCTTC
CDR3 protein: CASSLGDRSGYTF
clone size: NA
D gene: NA
V gene: TRBV11-2
CDR3 length: 13
J gene: TRBJ1-2

CDR3 DNA: TGTGCCATCAGTCCTAGCGTGGGGATCACAGATACGCAGTATTTT
CDR3 protein: CAISPSVGITDTQYF
clone size: NA
D gene: NA
V gene: TRBV10-3
CDR3 length: 15
J gene: TRBJ2-3

CDR3 DNA: TGCAGTGCTAGACCACAGGGGCAGTATGGCTACACCTTC
CDR3 protein: CSARPQGQYGYTF
clone size: many
D gene: TRBD1
V gene: TRBV20-1
CDR3 length: 13
J gene: TRBJ1-2

CDR3 DNA: TGCGCCAGCAGCTTGGGTGACAGGGGAAAAGCAGATACGCAGTATTTT
CDR3 protein: CASSLGDRGKADTQYF
clone size: few
D gene: TRBD1
V gene: TRBV5-1
CDR3 length: 16
J gene: TRBJ2-3

CDR3 DNA: TGCGCCAGCAGCCCGGGACAGAGACTCAAAAGCGAGCAGTACTTC
CDR3 protein: CASSPGQRLKSEQYF
clone size: many
D gene: TRBD1
V gene: TRBV4-3
CDR3 length: 15
J gene: TRBJ2-7

CDR3 DNA: TGCGCCAGCAGTGAGTCGCTTCGGGTCGGGGGGGCAAATGAGCAGTTCTTC
CDR3 protein: CASSESLRVGGANEQFF
clone size: NA
D gene: TRBD2
V gene: TRBV10-2
CDR3 length: 17
J gene: TRBJ2-1

CDR3 DNA: TGTGCCAGCAGACTTGGGACTAGCGGGGGAATGCAGTACTTC
CDR3 protein: CASRLGTSGGMQYF
clone size: NA
D gene: TRBD2
V gene: TRBV3-1
CDR3 length: 14
J gene: TRBJ2-7

CDR3 DNA: TGTGCCAGCAGCCAAGAAATGCAAGTCGGAAACACCATATATTTT
CDR3 protein: CASSQEMQVGNTIYF
clone size: NA
D gene: NA
V gene: TRBV3-1
CDR3 length: 15
J gene: TRBJ1-3

CDR3 DNA: TGTGCCAGTAGCACAGAGTCTCATCCTAGCGGCTACACCTTC
CDR3 protein: CASSTESHPSGYTF
clone size: few
D gene: NA
V gene: TRBV19
CDR3 length: 14
J gene: TRBJ1-2

CDR3 DNA: TGCGCCAGCAGTGGCGCCCAAGAGACCCAGTACTTC
CDR3 protein: CASSGAQETQYF
clone size: few
D gene: NA
V gene: TRBV10-1
CDR3 length: 12
J gene: TRBJ2-5

CDR3 DNA: TGTGCCAGCAGCCTCTTCTCGGGGGTTTCGACCGGGGAGCTGTTTTTT
CDR3 protein: CASSLFSGVSTGELFF
clone size: many
D gene: NA
V gene: TRBV7-8
CDR3 length: 16
J gene: TRBJ2-2

CDR3 DNA: TGCGCCAGCACTTACAGGGGAATGGTCACCGGGGAGCTGTTTTTT
CDR3 protein: CASTYRGMVTGELFF
clone size: NA
D gene: TRBD1
V gene: TRBV5-1
CDR3 length: 15
J gene: TRBJ2-2

CDR3 DNA: TGCGCCAGCAGCCTCCGAAAGACAGGGGGCGACAACTATGGCTACACCTTC
CDR3 protein: CASSLRKTGGDNYGYTF
clone size: NA
D gene: TRBD1
V gene: TRBV23-1
CDR3 length: 17
J gene: TRBJ1-2

CDR3 DNA: TGTGCCAGCAGACAGGGGTATGAGCAGTTCTTC
CDR3 protein: CASRQGYEQFF
clone size: few
D gene: TRBD1
V gene: TRBV12-3/TRBV12-4
CDR3 length: 11
J gene: TRBJ2-1

CDR3 DNA: TGTGCCAGCAGCCCCATTTCACAAAACATTCAGTACTTC
CDR3 protein: CASSPISQNIQYF
clone size: NA
D gene: NA
V gene: TRBV7-8
CDR3 length: 13
J gene: TRBJ2-4

CDR3 DNA: TGTGCCAGCAGTGTAGGCGGTCGGTCACCCCTCCACTTT
CDR3 protein: CASSVGGRSPLHF
clone size: few
D gene: NA
V gene: TRBV6-1
CDR3 length: 13
J gene: TRBJ1-6

CDR3 DNA: TGTGCCAGCAGCGCACCGGGGCAGCGAAACACCATATATTTT
CDR3 protein: CASSAPGQRNTIYF
clone size: NA
D gene: NA
V gene: TRBV9
CDR3 length: 14
J gene: TRBJ1-3

CDR3 DNA: TGTGCCAGCAGATGGGGTGTCAATGAGCAGTTCTTC
CDR3 protein: CASRWGVNEQFF
clone size: NA
D gene: NA
V gene: TRBV28
CDR3 length: 12
J gene: TRBJ2-1

CDR3 DNA: TGTGCCAGCAGCCACGGGACTAGCGGAAACACAGATACGCAGTATTTT
CDR3 protein: CASSHGTSGNTDTQYF
clone size: many
D gene: TRBD2
V gene: TRBV4-2
CDR3 length: 16
J gene: TRBJ2-3

CDR3 DNA: TGTGCCAGCAGCGGGACTAGCGGGAGTAGGGTCTACGAGCAGTACTTC
CDR3 protein: CASSGTSGSRVYEQYF
clone size: NA
D gene: TRBD2
V gene: TRBV7-8
CDR3 length: 16
J gene: TRBJ2-7

CDR3 DNA: TGCGCCAGCAGCCCAAGTCCTGGGGACACCGGGGAGCTGTTTTTT
CDR3 protein: CASSPSPGDTGELFF
clone size: NA
D gene: NA
V gene: TRBV5-1
CDR3 length: 15
J gene: TRBJ2-2

CDR3 DNA: TGCGCCAGCAGCTTGCGCGGCGCTAGCGGGGTCACAGATACGCAGTATTTT
CDR3 protein: CASSLRGASGVTDTQYF
clone size: few
D gene: TRBD2
V gene: TRBV5-1
CDR3 length: 17
J gene: TRBJ2-3

CDR3 DNA: TGTGCCAGCAGCTTAGTTTCGGGAGGTGTAGCCGGGGAGCTGTTTTTT
CDR3 protein: CASSLVSGGVAGELFF
clone size: few
D gene: TRBD2
V gene: TRBV11-3
CDR3 length: 16
J gene: TRBJ2-2

CDR3 DNA: TGCAGTGCTAGAGACCGGGACCGACTCTACGAGCAGTACTTC
CDR3 protein: CSARDRDRLYEQYF
clone size: NA
D gene: NA
V gene: TRBV20-1
CDR3 length: 14
J gene: TRBJ2-7

CDR3 DNA: TGTGCCAGCAGCCAAAGCGGGGGGGCAACAGATACGCAGTATTTT
CDR3 protein: CASSQSGGATDTQYF
clone size: NA
D gene: TRBD2
V gene: TRBV4-2
CDR3 length: 15
J gene: TRBJ2-3

CDR3 DNA: TGCAGTGCTAGAGGTCCCGAAAGACAGGGCGACTATGGCTACACCTTC
CDR3 protein: CSARGPERQGDYGYTF
clone size: NA
D gene: TRBD1
V gene: TRBV20-1
CDR3 length: 16
J gene: TRBJ1-2

CDR3 DNA: TGTGCCAGCATGCCTACAGGGTCGGACACAGATACGCAGTATTTT
CDR3 protein: CASMPTGSDTDTQYF
clone size: NA
D gene: NA
V gene: TRBV7-9
CDR3 length: 15
J gene: TRBJ2-3

CDR3 DNA: TGCAGTGCTAGGCCCAGCAGCTCTAGCACAGATACGCAGTATTTT
CDR3 protein: CSARPSSSSTDTQYF
clone size: few
D gene: NA
V gene: TRBV20-1
CDR3 length: 15
J gene: TRBJ2-3

CDR3 DNA: TGTGCCAGCAGCCAAGATCAAGGGACCAGTGGCTACACCTTC
CDR3 protein: CASSQDQGTSGYTF
clone size: NA
D gene: NA
V gene: TRBV3-1
CDR3 length: 14
J gene: TRBJ1-2